One sample yielded the 6 T cell receptor beta chains listed below, sequenced in a study of neoadjuvant anti-PD-1 for oral cavity cancer. Sequencing was performed with immunoSEQ multiplex PCR; in TCRdb, only in-frame clones are kept and a portion is missing. The table has 80,000 to 95,000 clones, about 84% seen once. The input for sequencing was PBMCs, taken before nivolumab (anti-PD-1) treatment. All receptors derive from a person between 35 and 79 years old with oral cavity squamous cell carcinoma.

The rearrangement joins TRBV6-6 to TRBJ1-2, with 9 bases identical to TRBD1. Unmatched junction bases numbered 6, after V lost 5 bases and J lost 2 bases. Germline V lookup: CDR1 MNHNY, CDR2 SVGAGI (reference sequence). This CDR3 is built from 15 residues. CDR3 residues: CASSGPGTGNYGYTF. CDR3 bases: TGTGCCAGCAGTGGTCCCGGGACAGGGAACTATGGCTACACCTTC.

This rearrangement joins TRBV18 to TRBJ1-1, with 8 bases identical to TRBD1. The CDR3 extends over 16 amino acids. V dropped 5 bases and J dropped 4; count of bases not matched to a gene: 12. Germline-derived CDR1 and CDR2 are KGHSH and LQKENI. The CDR3 DNA reads TGTGCCAGCTCAGCCCGACAGGGGAAAGGGAGCACTGAAGCTTTCTTT. The encoded protein is CASSARQGKGSTEAFF.

This chain links TRBV19 with TRBJ1-1; TRBD1 matches 9 bases. The CDR3 is made up of 15 amino acids. CDR1 and CDR2 from the germline V gene are LNHDA and SQIVND (reference sequence). V shed 6 bases and J 1 base; nucleotides not matched to a gene: 6. The CDR3 nucleotides read TGTGCCAGTAGCCGAACACAGGGGGCGAACACTGAAGCTTTCTTT. Translating it yields CASSRTQGANTEAFF.

CDR3 in amino acids: CSVESPGLGNEQFF. The CDR3 DNA follows: TGCAGCGTTGAAAGCCCCGGCCTCGGGAATGAGCAGTTCTTC. The chain carries TRBV29-1 and TRBJ2-1; unclear D gene. Per germline, CDR1 SQVTM and CDR2 ANQGSEA. Trimming left V 2 bases short and J 7 bases short, with 15 bases between. This CDR3 spans 14 amino acids.

This chain links TRBV11-2 with TRBJ2-1; D perhaps matches TRBD2 (6 bases). Looked up from germline, CDR1 is SGHAT and CDR2 is FQNNGV. V lost 5 bases and J lost 7, with 18 bases in between. This CDR3 region has 15 residues. CDR3: CASSPDRGTWNEQFF. DNA of the CDR3: TGTGCCAGCAGCCCGGATCGGGGGACTTGGAATGAGCAGTTCTTC.

The rearrangement links TRBV29-1 to TRBJ2-1; TRBD2 agrees at 9 bases. The CDR3 loop spans 15 amino acids. V lost 0 bases, J lost 7 bases, and 7 bases stayed unmatched. Germline CDR1 reads SQVTM; CDR2 reads ANQGSEA. Written as DNA, the CDR3 is TGCAGCGTTGAAGATCGGGCGGGAGGGGAAAATGAGCAGTTCTTC. Residues: CSVEDRAGGENEQFF.